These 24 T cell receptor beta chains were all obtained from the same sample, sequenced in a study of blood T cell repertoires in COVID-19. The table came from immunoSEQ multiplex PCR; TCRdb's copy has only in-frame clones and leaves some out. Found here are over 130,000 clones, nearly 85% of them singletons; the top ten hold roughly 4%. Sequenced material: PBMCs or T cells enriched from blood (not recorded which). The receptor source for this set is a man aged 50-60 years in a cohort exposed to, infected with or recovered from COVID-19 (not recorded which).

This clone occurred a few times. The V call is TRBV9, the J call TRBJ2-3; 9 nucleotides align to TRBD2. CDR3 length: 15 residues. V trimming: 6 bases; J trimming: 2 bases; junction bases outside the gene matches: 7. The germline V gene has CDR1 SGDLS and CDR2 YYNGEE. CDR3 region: CASTRSGGITDTQYF. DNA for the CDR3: TGTGCCAGCACCAGAAGCGGGGGGATCACAGATACGCAGTATTTT.

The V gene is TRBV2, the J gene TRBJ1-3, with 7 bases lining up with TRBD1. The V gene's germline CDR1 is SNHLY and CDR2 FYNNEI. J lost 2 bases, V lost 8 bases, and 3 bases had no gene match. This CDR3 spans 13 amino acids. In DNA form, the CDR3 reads TGTGCCAGCGCCGGGACAGCTGGAAACACCATATATTTT. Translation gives CASAGTAGNTIYF.

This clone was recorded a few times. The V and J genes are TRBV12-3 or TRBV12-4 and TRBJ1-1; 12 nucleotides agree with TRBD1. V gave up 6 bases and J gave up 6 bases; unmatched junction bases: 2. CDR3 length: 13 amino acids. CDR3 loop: CASRGTGGSEAFF. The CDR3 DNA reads TGTGCCAGCAGGGGGACAGGGGGCTCTGAAGCTTTCTTT.

CDR3 nucleotides: TGTGCCAGCAGCTTCGGGGGAAGAGACTATGGCTACACCTTC. Its protein product is CASSFGGRDYGYTF. The chain is built from TRBV7-6 and TRBJ1-2; perhaps TRBD1 as D (5 bases). V dropped 3 bases and J dropped 3 bases, with 11 bases sitting between them. This CDR3 has 14 amino acids. The germline V gene encodes CDR1 SGHVS and CDR2 FNYEAQ.

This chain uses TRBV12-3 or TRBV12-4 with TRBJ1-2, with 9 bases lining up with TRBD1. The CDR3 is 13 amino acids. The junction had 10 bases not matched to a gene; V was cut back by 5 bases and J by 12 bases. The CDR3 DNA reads TGTGCCAGCAGTCAGCGACAGGGGGGCATGGACACCTTC. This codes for CASSQRQGGMDTF.

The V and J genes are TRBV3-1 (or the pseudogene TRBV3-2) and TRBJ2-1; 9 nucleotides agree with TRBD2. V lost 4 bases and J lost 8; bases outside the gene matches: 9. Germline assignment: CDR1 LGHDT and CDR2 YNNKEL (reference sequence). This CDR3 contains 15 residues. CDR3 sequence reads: CASSLPGLALDEQFF. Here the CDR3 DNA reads TGTGCCAGCAGCCTTCCGGGACTAGCTCTGGATGAGCAGTTCTTC.

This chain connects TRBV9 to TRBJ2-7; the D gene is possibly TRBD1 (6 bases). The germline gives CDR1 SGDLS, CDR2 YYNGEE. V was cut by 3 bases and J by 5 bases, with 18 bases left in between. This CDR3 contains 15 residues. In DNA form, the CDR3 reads TGTGCCAGCAGCGGGGATACAGGGAGACGAGACGAGCAGTACTTC. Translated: CASSGDTGRRDEQYF.

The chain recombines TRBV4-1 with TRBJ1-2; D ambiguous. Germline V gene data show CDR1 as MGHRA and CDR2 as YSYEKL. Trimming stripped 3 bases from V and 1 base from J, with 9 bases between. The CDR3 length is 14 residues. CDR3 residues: CASSQVQFNYGYTF. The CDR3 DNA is TGCGCCAGCAGCCAGGTACAGTTTAACTATGGCTACACCTTC.

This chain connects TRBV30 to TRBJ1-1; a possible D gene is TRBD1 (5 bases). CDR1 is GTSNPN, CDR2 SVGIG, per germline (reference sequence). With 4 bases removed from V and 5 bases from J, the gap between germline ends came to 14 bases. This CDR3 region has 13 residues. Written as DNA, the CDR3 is TGTGCCTGGACCCGGCAGGGTAAGACTGAAGCTTTCTTT. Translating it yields CAWTRQGKTEAFF.

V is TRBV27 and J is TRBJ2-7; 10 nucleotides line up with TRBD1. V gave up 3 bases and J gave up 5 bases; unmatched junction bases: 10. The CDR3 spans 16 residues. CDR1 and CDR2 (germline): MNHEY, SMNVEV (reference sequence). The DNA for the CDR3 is TGTGCCAGCAGTTTGCGACCGGGACAGGGGATCAACGAGCAGTACTTC. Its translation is CASSLRPGQGINEQYF.

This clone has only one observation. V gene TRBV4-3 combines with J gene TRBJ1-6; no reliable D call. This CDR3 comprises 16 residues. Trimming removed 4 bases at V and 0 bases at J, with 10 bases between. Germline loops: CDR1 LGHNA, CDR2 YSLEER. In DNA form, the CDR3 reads TGCGCCAGCAGCCCGCTTTCGAGCTCCTATAATTCACCCCTCCACTTT. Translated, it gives CASSPLSSSYNSPLHF.

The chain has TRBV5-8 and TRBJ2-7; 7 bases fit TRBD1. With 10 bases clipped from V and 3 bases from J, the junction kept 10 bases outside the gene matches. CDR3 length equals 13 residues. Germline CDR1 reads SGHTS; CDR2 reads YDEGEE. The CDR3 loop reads CACSGQEHYEQYF. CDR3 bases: TGTGCCTGTTCTGGACAGGAACACTACGAGCAGTACTTC. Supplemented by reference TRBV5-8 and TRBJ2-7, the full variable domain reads EAGVTQSPTHLIKTRGQQATLRCSPISGHTSVYWYQQALGLGLQFLLWYDEGEERNRGNFPPRFSGRQFPNYSSELNVNALELEDSALYLCACSGQEHYEQYFGPGTRLTVT.

The CDR3 reads CASSPDRVRDYGYTF. The DNA of the CDR3 is TGTGCCAGCAGCCCTGACAGGGTACGTGACTATGGCTACACCTTC. The V call is TRBV4-2, the J call TRBJ1-2; 7 bases map to TRBD1. The length of the CDR3 is 15 residues. V shed 4 bases, J shed 3 bases, and the junction held 8 bases outside the gene matches. Germline assignment: CDR1 LGHNA and CDR2 YNFKEQ.

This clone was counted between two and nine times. The CDR3 region is CASSQEGGTDTQYF. CDR3 nucleotide sequence: TGTGCCAGCAGCCAAGAAGGGGGCACAGATACGCAGTATTTT. The chain joins TRBV3-1 (or the pseudogene TRBV3-2) to TRBJ2-3; TRBD1 is a possible D gene (5 bases). The CDR3 is 14 residues long. V was trimmed by 0 bases and J by 1 base, leaving 5 bases between them. CDR1 is LGHDT, CDR2 YNNKEL, per germline (reference sequence).

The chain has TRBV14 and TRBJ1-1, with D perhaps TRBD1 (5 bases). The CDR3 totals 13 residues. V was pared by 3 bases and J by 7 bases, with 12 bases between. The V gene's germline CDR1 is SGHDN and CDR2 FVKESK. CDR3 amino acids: CASSQNPRGEAFF. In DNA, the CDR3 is TGTGCCAGCAGCCAGAATCCAAGGGGTGAAGCTTTCTTT.

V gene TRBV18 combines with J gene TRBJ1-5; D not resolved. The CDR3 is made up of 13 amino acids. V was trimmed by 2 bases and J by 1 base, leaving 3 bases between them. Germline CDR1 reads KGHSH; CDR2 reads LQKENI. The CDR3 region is CASSPSSNQPQHF. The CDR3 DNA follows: TGTGCCAGCTCACCATCAAGCAATCAGCCCCAGCATTTT.

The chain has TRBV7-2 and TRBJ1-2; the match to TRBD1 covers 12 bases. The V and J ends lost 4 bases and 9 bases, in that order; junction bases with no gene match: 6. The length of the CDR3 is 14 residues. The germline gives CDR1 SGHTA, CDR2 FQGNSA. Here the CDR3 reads CASSWDRGPQSYTF. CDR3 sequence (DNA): TGTGCCAGCAGCTGGGACAGGGGGCCGCAGAGCTACACCTTC.

DNA for the CDR3: TGCGCCAGCAGCTTGGGTAGCATTTATCAAGAGACCCAGTACTTC. It yields the protein CASSLGSIYQETQYF. The chain uses TRBV5-1 and TRBJ2-5; D is unresolved. CDR3 length: 15 residues. Germline CDR1 and CDR2: SGHRS and YFSETQ. V gave up 0 bases and J gave up 2 bases, with 11 bases separating them.

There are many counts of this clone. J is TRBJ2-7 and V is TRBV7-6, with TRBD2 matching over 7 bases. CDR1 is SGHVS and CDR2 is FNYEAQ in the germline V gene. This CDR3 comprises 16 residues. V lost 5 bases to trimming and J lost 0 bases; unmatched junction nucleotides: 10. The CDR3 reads CASSQGAAGASYEQYF. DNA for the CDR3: TGTGCCAGCAGCCAAGGGGCGGCGGGAGCCTCCTACGAGCAGTACTTC. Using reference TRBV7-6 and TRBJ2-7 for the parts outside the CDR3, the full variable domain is GAGVSQSPRYKVTKRGQDVALRCDPISGHVSLYWYRQALGQGPEFLTYFNYEAQQDKSGLPNDRFSAERPEGSISTLTIQRTEQRDSAMYRCASSQGAAGASYEQYFGPGTRLTVT.

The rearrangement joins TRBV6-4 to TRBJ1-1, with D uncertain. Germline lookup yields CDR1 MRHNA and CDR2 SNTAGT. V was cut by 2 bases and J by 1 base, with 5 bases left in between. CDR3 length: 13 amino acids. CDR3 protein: CASSDLPNTEAFF. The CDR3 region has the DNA TGTGCCAGCAGTGACCTCCCGAACACTGAAGCTTTCTTT.

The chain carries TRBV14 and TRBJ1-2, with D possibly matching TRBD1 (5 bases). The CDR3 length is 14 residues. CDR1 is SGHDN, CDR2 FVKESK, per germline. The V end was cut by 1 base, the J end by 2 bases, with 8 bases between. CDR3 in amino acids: CASSQGTSNYGYTF. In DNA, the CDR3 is TGTGCCAGCAGCCAAGGGACATCAAACTATGGCTACACCTTC. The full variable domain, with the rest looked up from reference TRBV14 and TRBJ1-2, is EAGVTQFPSHSVIEKGQTVTLRCDPISGHDNLYWYRRVMGKEIKFLLHFVKESKQDESGMPNNRFLAERTGGTYSTLKVQPAELEDSGVYFCASSQGTSNYGYTFGSGTRLTVV.

CDR3 sequence reads: CAWSLAGGGAGNTIYF. In DNA, the CDR3 is TGTGCCTGGTCCTTGGCCGGAGGGGGGGCTGGAAACACCATATATTTT. The chain is built from TRBV30 and TRBJ1-3, with D possibly being TRBD1 (6 bases). The CDR3 extends over 16 amino acids. Trimming shortened V by 5 bases and J by 2 bases, and 19 bases separated the two germline ends. Germline CDR1 reads GTSNPN; CDR2 reads SVGIG (reference sequence).

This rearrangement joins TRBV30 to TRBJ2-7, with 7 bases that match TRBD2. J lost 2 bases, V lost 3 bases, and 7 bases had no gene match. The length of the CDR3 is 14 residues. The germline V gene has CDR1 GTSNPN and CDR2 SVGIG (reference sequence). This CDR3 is CAWRASGPPYEQYF. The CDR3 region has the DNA TGTGCCTGGAGGGCTAGCGGACCCCCCTACGAGCAGTACTTC. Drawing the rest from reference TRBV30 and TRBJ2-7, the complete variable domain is SQTIHQWPATLVQPVGSPLSLECTVEGTSNPNLYWYRQAAGRGLQLLFYSVGIGQISSEVPQNLSASRPQDRQFILSSKKLLLSDSGFYLCAWRASGPPYEQYFGPGTRLTVT.

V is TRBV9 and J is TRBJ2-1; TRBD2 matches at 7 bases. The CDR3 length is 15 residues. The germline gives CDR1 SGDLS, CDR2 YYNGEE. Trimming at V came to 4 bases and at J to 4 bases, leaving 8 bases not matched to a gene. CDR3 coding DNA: TGTGCCAGCAGCTCCGCGGGGGTATCTTACAATGAGCAGTTCTTC. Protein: CASSSAGVSYNEQFF. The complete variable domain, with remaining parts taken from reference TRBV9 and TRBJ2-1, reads DSGVTQTPKHLITATGQRVTLRCSPRSGDLSVYWYQQSLDQGLQFLIQYYNGEERAKGNILERFSAQQFPDLHSELNLSSLELGDSALYFCASSSAGVSYNEQFFGPGTRLTVL.